These 7 T cell receptor beta chains were all obtained from the same sample, sequenced in a study of Graves' ophthalmopathy and Graves' hyperthyroidism (dated by TCRdb to between 2018 and 2020). Reads for this sample came from an Illumina HiSeq 2000. For repertoire sequencing, TCR beta CDR3 regions were amplified from RNA transcripts. A first-round RT-PCR used HTBI primers with the Qiagen OneStep RT-PCR kit, followed by a second-round multiplex PCR, size selection and purification. TCRdb passed the public sequencing reads through fastp at Q25 and MiXCR, retaining productive beta sequences. CDR3 protein sequences are deduplicated, and each keeps its most common genes and DNA. The sample has 500,000 to 700,000 distinct CDR3 sequences on record, just under 40% of them singletons. About 4.2% of the sample belongs to the ten largest clones. Sequenced input: peripheral blood or thyroid tissue (not recorded which). These receptors came from an adult man with Graves' hyperthyroidism.

This chain links TRBV7-9 with TRBJ1-2; D is unclear. Between the trimmed V and J ends, which lost 5 bases and 6 bases, there was a span of 13 bases. The CDR3 loop spans 13 amino acids. Germline V gives CDR1 SEHNR, CDR2 FQNEAQ (reference sequence). The CDR3 DNA sequence: TGTGCCAGCAGCCGAATGCCGGGCCATGGCTACACCTTC. This sequence encodes CASSRMPGHGYTF.

This clonotype has ten or more counts. The V gene is TRBV9, the J gene TRBJ2-7; D gene unclear. The germline V and J ends were trimmed by 7 bases and 1 base, with 21 bases remaining between them. Germline CDR1 reads SGDLS; CDR2 reads YYNGEE. The CDR3 contains 16 residues. The CDR3, as DNA: TGTGCCAGCTCCCCCAAGCCTTTACGCCAATCCTACGAGCAGTACTTC. Protein sequence: CASSPKPLRQSYEQYF.

This clonotype was seen ten or more times. V gene TRBV11-2 combines with J gene TRBJ1-1; a weak D match, TRBD1 (6 bases). The CDR3 runs 15 residues. The germline CDR1 and CDR2 sequences are SGHAT and FQNNGV. Trimming took 1 base from V and 1 from J, leaving 10 bases between them. CDR3 sequence (DNA): TGTGCCAGCAGCTTAGTTGCAGGGGCGAACACTGAAGCTTTCTTT. Translating it yields CASSLVAGANTEAFF.

This clonotype was detected only a few times. The rearrangement joins TRBV29-1 to TRBJ2-3, with D hard to call. This CDR3 contains 13 residues. Per the germline V gene, CDR1 is SQVTM and CDR2 is ANQGSEA. The ends were cut back, 4 bases at V and 1 base at J, with 9 bases in the middle. The chain's CDR3 is CSVGNPGTDTQYF. In DNA, the CDR3 is TGCAGCGTTGGGAACCCGGGCACAGATACGCAGTATTTT.

The chain combines TRBV19 with TRBJ1-1, with a possible D match to TRBD1 (6 bases). Germline loops: CDR1 LNHDA, CDR2 SQIVND (reference sequence). Trimming took off 1 base at V and 1 base at J, with 16 bases between the two ends. This CDR3 comprises 17 residues. CDR3 loop: CASSIASHRAGNTEAFF. The CDR3 bases are TGTGCCAGTAGTATAGCCTCCCACAGGGCTGGGAACACTGAAGCTTTCTTT.

The rearrangement joins TRBV10-3 to TRBJ2-7; D is perhaps TRBD2 (5 bases). The germline CDR1 and CDR2 sequences are ENHRY and SYGVKD. V was pared by 8 bases and J by 0 bases, with 11 bases between. The CDR3 contains 13 residues. The CDR3 nucleotides read TGTGCCATCGGCGGGCCTAGCTCCTACGAGCAGTACTTC. This gives the protein CAIGGPSSYEQYF.

V gene TRBV27 combines with J gene TRBJ2-7, with unresolved D. This CDR3 is 13 amino acids long. Germline V CDR1 and CDR2: MNHEY, SMNVEV (reference sequence). V was cut by 6 bases and J by 5 bases, with 14 bases left in between. In DNA form, the CDR3 reads TGTGCCAGCAGGGGCAGGCAAAGGAACGAGCAGTACTTC. It yields the protein CASRGRQRNEQYF.